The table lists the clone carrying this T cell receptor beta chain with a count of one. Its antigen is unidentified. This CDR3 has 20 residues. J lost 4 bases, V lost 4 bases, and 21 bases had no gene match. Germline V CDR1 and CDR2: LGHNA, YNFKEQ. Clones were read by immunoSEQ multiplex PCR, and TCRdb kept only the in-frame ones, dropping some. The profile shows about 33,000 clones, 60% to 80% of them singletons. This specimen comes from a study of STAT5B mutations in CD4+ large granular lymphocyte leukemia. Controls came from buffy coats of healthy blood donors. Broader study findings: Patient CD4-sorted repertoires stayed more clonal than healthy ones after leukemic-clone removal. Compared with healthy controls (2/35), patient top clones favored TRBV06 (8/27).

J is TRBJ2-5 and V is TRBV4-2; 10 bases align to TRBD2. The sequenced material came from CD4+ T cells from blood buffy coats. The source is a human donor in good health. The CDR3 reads CASSPYYFGAGGPGPETQYF. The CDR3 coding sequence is TGTGCCAGCAGCCCCTACTACTTCGGAGCGGGAGGGCCGGGGCCAGAGACCCAGTACTTC.